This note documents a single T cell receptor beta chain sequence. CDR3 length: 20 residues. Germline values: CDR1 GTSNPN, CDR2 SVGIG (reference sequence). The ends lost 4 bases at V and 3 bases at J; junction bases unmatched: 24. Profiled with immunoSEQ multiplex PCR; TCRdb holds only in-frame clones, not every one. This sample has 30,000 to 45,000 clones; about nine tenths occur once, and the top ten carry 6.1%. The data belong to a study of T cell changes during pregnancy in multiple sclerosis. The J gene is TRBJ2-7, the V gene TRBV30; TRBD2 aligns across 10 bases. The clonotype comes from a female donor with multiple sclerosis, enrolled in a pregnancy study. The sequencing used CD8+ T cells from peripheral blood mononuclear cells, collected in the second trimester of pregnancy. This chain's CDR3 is CAWTPRPGLASYIHSYEQYF. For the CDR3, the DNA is TGTGCCTGGACCCCCCGCCCGGGACTAGCGTCTTATATCCATAGCTACGAGCAGTACTTC.